Below, one T cell receptor (beta chain) is given with its context. Germline CDR1 reads SGHDT; CDR2 reads YYEEEE. The CDR3 is 13 amino acids. Trimming took 4 bases from V and 11 from J, leaving 13 bases between them. In the PCR, 60 Vbeta and 13 Jbeta primers were used. Assay: immunoSEQ multiplex PCR; the TCRdb copy retains only in-frame clones and omits some. The sample carries roughly 180,000 clones, approximately 78% recorded once. The sample is drawn from a study of cytomegalovirus exposure and HLA in healthy donors. The sample comprised PBMCs. This receptor was obtained from a male donor in good health and CMV-seronegative. The V and J genes are TRBV5-6 and TRBJ1-6, with D uncertain. The CDR3 spells CASSLDMDPPLHF. In DNA form, the CDR3 reads TGTGCCAGCAGCCTCGACATGGATCCACCCCTCCACTTT.